These 21 T cell receptor beta chains originate from one sample sequenced in a study of blood T cells in healthy people across ages. A second PCR, run for about 7 to 12 cycles, used a sample-barcoded 5' primer plus a J-beta primer mix. TCRdb itself ran the 5' RACE reads through MiXCR, one entry per CDR3 protein. The sample lists about 730,000 distinct CDR3 sequences; roughly 47% were seen once. The material sequenced was blood. Receptor source: a woman aged 55-75 years in good health.

The J gene is TRBJ2-5, the V gene TRBV27; 7 positions agree with TRBD1. Near its end, the DNA agrees better with TRBJ2-7, so the J call may be wrong. The CDR3 is 15 amino acids. The germline CDR1 and CDR2 sequences are MNHEY and SMNVEV (reference sequence). CDR3 amino acids: CASKPGTAIFYEQYF. CDR3 DNA: TGTGCCAGTAAACCCGGGACAGCCATTTTCTACGAGCAGTACTTC.

This sequence joins TRBV7-2 and TRBJ1-5, with unresolved D. The CDR3 length is 14 residues. Looked up from germline, CDR1 is SGHTA and CDR2 is FQGNSA. V was trimmed by 0 bases and J by 5 bases, leaving 8 bases between them. The CDR3 sequence: CTSSLASGDQPQHF. CDR3 bases: TGTACCAGCAGCTTAGCGAGCGGGGATCAGCCCCAGCATTTT.

The chain employs TRBV9 and TRBJ2-1, with 8 bases fitting TRBD1. The CDR3 covers 15 residues. J gave up 6 bases and V 3 bases, and 8 bases lay outside the gene matches. The germline gives CDR1 SGDLS, CDR2 YYNGEE. CDR3 sequence (DNA): TGTGCCAGCAGCGACAAACAGGGGGTATCCAATGAGCAGTTCTTC. The encoded protein is CASSDKQGVSNEQFF.

The CDR3 DNA follows: TGTGCCAGCGAGGGGAGAAGGGAAAAACTGTTTTTT. Its translation: CASEGRREKLFF. This chain uses TRBV28 with TRBJ1-4, with D possibly TRBD1 on 5 matching bases. The CDR3 consists of 12 residues. Trimming cost V 8 bases and J 8 bases, with 12 bases left between them. Per the germline V gene, CDR1 is MDHEN and CDR2 is SYDVKM.

This clonotype was detected once. The V and J genes are TRBV7-2 and TRBJ2-5; possibly TRBD1 or TRBD2 for D (7 bases each). The CDR3 loop spans 15 amino acids. CDR1 is SGHTA, CDR2 FQGNSA, per germline. V was trimmed by 0 bases and J by 7 bases, leaving 15 bases between them. CDR3 amino acids: CASSLALTGRGTQYF. The CDR3 coding sequence is TGTGCCAGCAGCTTAGCCTTGACAGGGAGGGGGACCCAGTACTTC.

This clonotype was seen a handful of times. J is TRBJ2-7 and V is TRBV6-6; a weak D match, TRBD1 (5 bases). The ends were cut back, 3 bases at V and 0 bases at J, with 12 bases in the middle. Germline CDR1 MNHNY, CDR2 SVGAGI (reference sequence). This CDR3 is 15 amino acids long. The CDR3 region is CASSYLDISSYEQYF. The DNA of the CDR3 is TGTGCCAGCAGTTATTTGGACATCAGCTCCTACGAGCAGTACTTC.

The chain uses TRBV2 and TRBJ2-5, with D perhaps assigned TRBD1 or TRBD2 (7 bases each). Germline V gene lookup returns CDR1 SNHLY and CDR2 FYNNEI. CDR3 size: 16 residues. The V end was cut by 8 bases, the J end by 1 base, with 20 bases between. CDR3 protein: CASVRPRGGFQETQYF. The CDR3 DNA sequence: TGTGCCAGCGTCCGCCCCAGGGGGGGTTTCCAAGAGACCCAGTACTTC.

The chain joins TRBV4-2 to TRBJ2-3; possibly TRBD2 for D (7 bases). V was pared by 7 bases and J by 3 bases, with 17 bases between. Germline V CDR1 and CDR2: LGHNA, YNFKEQ. The CDR3 totals 15 residues. In DNA, the CDR3 is TGTGCCAGCAACACGGGGGGCGGGAGTACAGATACGCAGTATTTT. This sequence encodes CASNTGGGSTDTQYF.

The chain has TRBV11-2 and TRBJ1-1, with D tentatively TRBD1 (6 bases). Deletions cut 6 bases from V and 1 base from J, with 15 bases between. Germline loops: CDR1 SGHAT, CDR2 FQNNGV. The CDR3 extends over 15 amino acids. The CDR3 sequence: CASSWGGARNTEAFF. The CDR3 nucleotides are TGTGCCAGCAGTTGGGGGGGGGCGAGGAACACTGAAGCTTTCTTT.

With regard to this clonotype: The junction shows a germline mismatch at one end, possibly a read error. The V gene is TRBV11-2, the J gene TRBJ1-2; D is uncertain. The CDR3 length is 11 residues. From germline, CDR1 is SGHAT and CDR2 FQNNGV. The chain's CDR3 is CASGFGDRYTF. The CDR3 DNA follows: TGTGCCAGCGGCTTTGGGGATCGCTACACCTTC. The full variable domain, with the rest looked up from reference TRBV11-2 and TRBJ1-2, is EAGVAQSPRYKIIEKRQSVAFWCNPISGHATLYWYQQILGQGPKLLIQFQNNGVVDDSQLPKDRFSAERLKGVDSTLKIQPAKLEDSAVYLCASGFGDRYTFGSGTRLTVV.

The chain carries TRBV7-9 and TRBJ2-7, with D possibly called TRBD1 or TRBD2 (5 bases each). Trimming took off 6 bases at V and 2 bases at J, with 17 bases between the two ends. Germline V lookup: CDR1 SEHNR, CDR2 FQNEAQ (reference sequence). This CDR3 is 15 amino acids long. CDR3 sequence: CASRPPGPKTYEQYF. DNA for the CDR3: TGTGCCAGCAGACCTCCGGGACCGAAGACCTACGAGCAGTACTTC.

The V and J genes are TRBV12-3 or TRBV12-4 and TRBJ2-7; no clear D. With 7 bases removed from V and 2 bases from J, the gap between germline ends came to 15 bases. The CDR3 contains 14 residues. The CDR3 region has the DNA TGTGCCAGCAAAACCACGCTAAGAGCCTACGAGCAGTACTTC. It specifies CASKTTLRAYEQYF.

The table lists this clonotype with many counts. The chain carries TRBV4-1 and TRBJ2-7; 9 nucleotides match TRBD1. Trimming removed 3 bases from V and 4 bases from J; junction bases left unmatched: 7. Germline V CDR1 and CDR2: MGHRA, YSYEKL. The CDR3 sequence is 15 residues long. CDR3 bases: TGCGCCAGCAGCCACCAAGGGACAGGGAGGTACGAGCAGTACTTC. Translating gives CASSHQGTGRYEQYF.

As for this clonotype: At one of its ends the junction is not consistent with the germline gene, which may arise from a read error. V is TRBV5-1 and J is TRBJ1-6, with 9 bases that match TRBD1. In germline, CDR1 is SGHRS, CDR2 YFSETQ. The CDR3 has 15 residues. CDR3 nucleotide sequence: TGCGCCAGCAGCTTAAGGACAGGGGCCAATTCACCCCTCTACTTT. Translation: CASSLRTGANSPLYF.

The chain joins TRBV4-1 to TRBJ2-7; D is perhaps TRBD1 (6 bases). V was trimmed by 2 bases and J by 0 bases, leaving 11 bases between them. This CDR3 spans 15 amino acids. The germline V gene has CDR1 MGHRA and CDR2 YSYEKL. CDR3 DNA sequence: TGCGCCAGCAGCCAAACAGGGAAAGTCTCCTACGAGCAGTACTTC. Its translation is CASSQTGKVSYEQYF.

This clonotype has more than one count but fewer than ten. This chain joins TRBV12-3 or TRBV12-4 and TRBJ2-1, with D perhaps matching TRBD2 (6 bases). The CDR3 consists of 13 residues. Trimming removed 5 bases at V and 6 bases at J, with 11 bases between. CDR3 loop: CASSVLGGNEQFF. The CDR3 nucleotides read TGTGCCAGCAGTGTTTTGGGGGGCAATGAGCAGTTCTTC.

In this sample, this clonotype turned up a few times. V is TRBV7-9 and J is TRBJ1-2; D gene uncertain. V lost 5 bases to trimming and J lost 4 bases, with 17 bases between them. CDR1 is SEHNR and CDR2 is FQNEAQ in the germline V gene (reference sequence). The CDR3 loop spans 15 amino acids. The CDR3 reads CASSQDPQVAYGYTF. In nucleotides, the CDR3 is TGTGCCAGCAGCCAGGACCCACAAGTGGCCTATGGCTACACCTTC.

The rearrangement joins TRBV2 to TRBJ1-5; D remains unclear. CDR1 SNHLY and CDR2 FYNNEI come from the germline V gene. V was pared by 7 bases and J by 7 bases, with 17 bases between. The CDR3 has 14 amino acids. CDR3 residues: CASTEELGPQPQHF. In DNA form, the CDR3 reads TGTGCCAGCACGGAAGAGCTTGGCCCACAGCCCCAGCATTTT.

This clonotype has only one observation. The junction departs from germline at one end; a sequencing error may be responsible. This chain uses TRBV12-3 or TRBV12-4 with TRBJ2-3; perhaps TRBD2 as D (6 bases). There are 12 residues in the CDR3. Here the CDR3 DNA reads TGTGCCAGCAGATTAGCGGCAGAAGCGCAGTATTTT. Translated: CASRLAAEAQYF.

This clonotype was detected only a few times. The rearrangement links TRBV7-2 to TRBJ1-4, with D unresolved. V was shortened by 4 bases and J by 0 bases, with 12 bases between the two germline ends. CDR1 SGHTA and CDR2 FQGNSA come from the germline V gene. CDR3 length equals 16 residues. The CDR3 bases are TGTGCCAGCAGCTCATTCGGCAGAACAACTAATGAAAAACTGTTTTTT. Translated: CASSSFGRTTNEKLFF.

The genes are TRBV20-1 and TRBJ2-1, with 7 bases that match TRBD2. Per the germline V gene, CDR1 is DFQATT and CDR2 is SNEGSKA (reference sequence). The trim removed 5 bases at V and 0 bases at J, leaving 7 bases unmatched. CDR3 length: 15 amino acids. The CDR3 bases are TGCAGTGCTCCCTCCGGGGGGAGCTCCTACAATGAGCAGTTCTTC. Its translation: CSAPSGGSSYNEQFF.